This T cell receptor (beta chain) was sequenced during a study of blood T cell repertoires in COVID-19. Trimming removed 4 bases from V and 0 bases from J, with 4 bases in between. Germline-derived CDR1 and CDR2 are MGHRA and YSYEKL. The CDR3 has 13 residues. Here immunoSEQ multiplex PCR was the method, and the copy in TCRdb shows in-frame clones only, minus some. There are about 63,000 clones in the sample; around 80% occur only once, and more than 10% lies in the top ten. This clone has just one count. V usage is TRBV4-1 and J usage is TRBJ1-3; the D is unclear. The specimen sequenced was peripheral blood. This TCR came from a human donor in a cohort sampled during active COVID-19. CDR3 in amino acids: CASSPVSGNTIYF. CDR3 bases: TGCGCCAGCAGCCCGGTCTCTGGAAACACCATATATTTT.